This TCR beta chain comes out of a study of STAT3 mutations in large granular lymphocyte leukemia. Study findings and constraints: Suggested: STAT3 mutation was not the ancestral event for these clonal expansions. In about 30% of the 18 patients, new TCR clonotypes emerged after therapy. At least one immunodominant TCR beta clonotype appeared in every T-cell large granular lymphocyte leukemia patient.

Germline V gene data show CDR1 as SGHRS and CDR2 as YFSETQ. This CDR3 is built from 15 residues. V lost 2 bases and J 0 bases, leaving 9 bases between the germline ends. On this clone itself: Antigen specificity is unknown.

About 40,773 productive templates were obtained per sample on average. Sequenced by immunoSEQ multiplex PCR; TCRdb stores in-frame clones only, minus some. The table lists roughly 10,000 clones, around 59% of them singletons. The sequence came from a boy aged 5-17 years with T-cell large granular lymphocyte leukemia. Some clones in this sample may be carry-over from other donors' samples. Sequencing used peripheral blood mononuclear cells. This chain joins TRBV5-1 and TRBJ2-1; no firm D call. The CDR3 reads CASSFRSSSYNEQFF. The CDR3 region has the DNA TGCGCCAGCAGCTTTCGGAGCAGCTCCTACAATGAGCAGTTCTTC. Using reference TRBV5-1 and TRBJ2-1 for the parts outside the CDR3, the full variable domain is KAGVTQTPRYLIKTRGQQVTLSCSPISGHRSVSWYQQTPGQGLQFLFEYFSETQRNKGNFPGRFSGRQFSNSRSEMNVSTLELGDSALYLCASSFRSSSYNEQFFGPGTRLTVL.